Listed below are T cell receptor beta chains from one sample, sequenced in a study of blood T cell repertoires in COVID-19. Measured with immunoSEQ multiplex PCR; TCRdb has only the in-frame clones, and not every one. The sample has 45,000 to 60,000 clones, around 84% seen once; the top ten hold about 12%. Sequencing input: peripheral blood. The receptors were sampled from a man in his 70s with active COVID-19. CDR3s include the opening cysteine and the closing phenylalanine or tryptophan. A D gene is named only where the DNA matches it firmly. Size tells how often a clone was seen (once, few, many) or the class of an expanded clone, and some rows leave it out.

V,J,D,size,DNA,CDR3
TRBV5-4,TRBJ2-1,TRBD2,-,TGTGCCAGCAGCTCACTAGCGGGGGGCCGGAATGAGCAGTTCTTC,CASSSLAGGRNEQFF
TRBV7-2,TRBJ2-2,-,-,TGTGCCAGCAGCCCTTTCGACAGGAGGACCGGGGAGCTGTTTTTT,CASSPFDRRTGELFF
TRBV18,TRBJ2-2,-,-,TGTGCCAGCTCACCACCGGCTTCAATCACCGGGGAGCTGTTTTTT,CASSPPASITGELFF
TRBV19,TRBJ1-1,-,few,TGTGCCAGTAGTATCGGACAGAGGAACACTGAAGCTTTCTTT,CASSIGQRNTEAFF
TRBV5-1,TRBJ2-1,TRBD2,-,TGCGCCAGCAGCTTACTAGCGGGGGGGTCCTCCTACAATGAGCAGTTCTTC,CASSLLAGGSSYNEQFF
TRBV30,TRBJ2-7,-,-,TGTGCCTGGAGTGGTGTCAGTCGCTACGAGCAGTACTTC,CAWSGVSRYEQYF
TRBV7-9,TRBJ1-5,-,-,TGTGCCAGCAGCTTAGCAGGAGTAAATAGCAATCAGCCCCAGCATTTT,CASSLAGVNSNQPQHF
TRBV4-3,TRBJ1-4,-,-,TGCGCCAGCAGCCAAGGCGGCAGAGATAATGAAAAACTGTTTTTT,CASSQGGRDNEKLFF
TRBV5-5,TRBJ1-2,TRBD1,-,TGTGCCAGCAGCTTACAGGGGGCGGTCGCCTATGGCTACACCTTC,CASSLQGAVAYGYTF
TRBV29-1,TRBJ1-1,-,once,TGCAGCGGCGGTGGTCAGGGGAACACTGAAGCTTTCTTT,CSGGGQGNTEAFF
TRBV5-4,TRBJ1-1,-,-,TGTGCCAGCAGCTTGGATGGCCTACCGGGGACTGAAGCTTTCTTT,CASSLDGLPGTEAFF
TRBV1,TRBJ2-3,-,-,TGCACCAGCAGCCAAGACCTCAACTGGACTAGCGGGTTGAGCTGGGATACGCAGTATTTT,CTSSQDLNWTSGLSWDTQYF
TRBV3-1/TRBV3-2,TRBJ2-7,-,once,TGTGCCAGCAGCCAAGTCCAGTACCCCTCCTACGAGCAGTACTTC,CASSQVQYPSYEQYF
TRBV5-1,TRBJ2-1,TRBD1,few,TGCGCCAGCAGCCTCCTAAGGGGACAGGGGTACGATGAGCAGTTCTTC,CASSLLRGQGYDEQFF
TRBV30,TRBJ1-2,-,-,TGTGCCTGGACTCCCTTCCCCGGGACTCTCGATGGCTACACCTTC,CAWTPFPGTLDGYTF
TRBV5-4,TRBJ2-2,-,few,TGTGCCACCACCCCCACTTCGAACACCGGGGAGCTGTTTTTT,CATTPTSNTGELFF
TRBV9,TRBJ1-3,-,-,TGTGCCAGCAGCCCCGACACCACCGCCGGAAACACCATATATTTT,CASSPDTTAGNTIYF
TRBV7-2,TRBJ1-3,-,-,TGTGCCAGCAGCCCCCGATACGGGGGGAACACCATATATTTT,CASSPRYGGNTIYF
TRBV6-5,TRBJ1-2,TRBD1,-,TGTGCCAGCAGTTACTCGGGACAGACTAACTATGGCTACACCTTC,CASSYSGQTNYGYTF
TRBV7-2,TRBJ1-1,TRBD1,-,TGTGCCAGCAGCCCTTGGACAGGGTCCGGGCAAACCGAAGCTTTCTTT,CASSPWTGSGQTEAFF
TRBV4-3,TRBJ1-2,-,-,TGCGCCAGCAGCCAAGATCAAGGACAGTTTAACTATGGCTACACCTTC,CASSQDQGQFNYGYTF
TRBV4-1,TRBJ2-7,TRBD1,-,TGCGCCAGCAGCCAAGGGACAGGACCCTACGAGCAGTACTTC,CASSQGTGPYEQYF
TRBV13,TRBJ1-2,TRBD1,-,TGTGCCAGCAGCGTCTATCTTGCATCACAGGGGGCCCAACTAAACTATGGCTACACCTTC,CASSVYLASQGAQLNYGYTF
TRBV9,TRBJ1-4,TRBD1,-,TGTGCCAGCAGCGTAGGGGACAGTAAAAAACTGTTTTTT,CASSVGDSKKLFF
TRBV13,TRBJ2-5,TRBD2,-,TGTGCCAGCAGCGTCGGGACTAGCGGACAAGAGACCCAGTACTTC,CASSVGTSGQETQYF
TRBV7-2,TRBJ1-2,-,-,TGTGCCAGCAGCCCCCTAGGATTGTTAGGTGGCTACACCTTC,CASSPLGLLGGYTF
TRBV7-2,TRBJ1-4,-,-,TGTGCCAGCAGCCTAGAGCCTAATGAAAAACTGTTTTTT,CASSLEPNEKLFF
TRBV4-3,TRBJ1-1,-,few,TGCGCCAGCAGCCAAGATAGAAGGAGGAGGGCTGAAGCTTTCTTT,CASSQDRRRRAEAFF
TRBV9,TRBJ2-1,TRBD2,-,TGTGCCAGCAGCCCGACTAGCGGGGGGGCCTACAATGAGCAGTTCTTC,CASSPTSGGAYNEQFF